This T cell receptor beta chain was obtained from a study of blood T cell repertoires in COVID-19. As for the study in general: COVID-19 samples, acute and convalescent, were from the United States, Italy and Spain. PBMCs, B-cell-depleted T cells, or T cells were the source of the cDNA or gDNA that made up the material.

Germline-derived CDR1 and CDR2 are SGDLS and YYNGEE. The CDR3 is 14 amino acids. Trimming removed 6 bases from V and 1 base from J, with 13 bases in between. Original handling: Estimation of nucleated cell counts relied on the amplification of reference gene primers. Only in-frame clones appear in the TCRdb table, and some are missing; sequencing was by immunoSEQ multiplex PCR. V, J and clone size derive from that table, while D and trimming were established from the DNA sequence. This sample yields 120,000 to 150,000 clones, of which roughly 76% are seen a single time; 7% to 10% belongs to the top ten.

Sequencing used peripheral blood. The J gene is TRBJ1-1, the V gene TRBV9, with D perhaps matching TRBD1 (5 bases). This clonotype was obtained from a human donor with acute or convalescent COVID-19. The donor label of this sample is uncertain. The CDR3 sequence: CASTKTGGNTEAFF. For the CDR3, the DNA is TGTGCCAGCACCAAGACCGGGGGGAACACTGAAGCTTTCTTT. Combining the CDR3 with reference TRBV9 and TRBJ1-1 gives the whole variable domain DSGVTQTPKHLITATGQRVTLRCSPRSGDLSVYWYQQSLDQGLQFLIQYYNGEERAKGNILERFSAQQFPDLHSELNLSSLELGDSALYFCASTKTGGNTEAFFGQGTRLTVV.